The clone carrying this T cell receptor (beta chain) was observed many times. From the 5' RACE reads, TCRdb called clonotypes with MiXCR, one entry per CDR3 protein. The sample has under 75,000 distinct CDR3 sequences, more than 3% seen once. This sample is drawn from a study of neurological immune-mediated disorders. This CDR3 comprises 16 residues. From germline, CDR1 is DFQATT and CDR2 SNEGSKA (reference sequence). Trimming took 6 bases from V and 0 from J, leaving 21 bases between them. The chain carries TRBV20-1 and TRBJ2-7, with D perhaps TRBD2 (6 bases). This clonotype was obtained from a woman in her fifties or sixties with multiple sclerosis. Sequenced material: PBMCs. The CDR3 spells CSAAPRRGISSYEQYF. CDR3 DNA sequence: TGCAGTGCCGCCCCCCGTCGGGGGATAAGCTCCTACGAGCAGTACTTC.